This T cell receptor beta chain was obtained from a study of T cell clones after liver transplantation. V was pared by 4 bases and J by 7 bases, with 13 bases between. Germline assignment: CDR1 SGHVS and CDR2 FQNEAQ. The CDR3 has 14 residues. Some clones are missing from TCRdb's copy, which holds only in-frame ones; the method was immunoSEQ multiplex PCR. Of 98,000 or so clones listed, roughly 80% are singletons. This clone appeared many times. The rearrangement joins TRBV7-8 to TRBJ1-4, with D maybe TRBD1 (5 bases). The source material was CD4+ T cells from blood, sampled before liver transplant. The TCR was taken from a human donor who received a liver transplant. The CDR3 nucleotides read TGTGCCAGCAGCTGGACAAGAGATGGTGAAAAACTGTTTTTT. Its protein is CASSWTRDGEKLFF.